These 22 T cell receptor beta chains came from one sample sequenced in a study of T cells in tuberculosis. This sample's time point: new active TB diagnosis, blood taken before or within 7 days of starting treatment. Only in-frame clones appear in the TCRdb table, and some are missing; sequencing was by immunoSEQ multiplex PCR. Of about 49,000 clones listed, about 96% are singletons. The sample in question was PBMCs, obtained at tuberculosis diagnosis. The source of these receptors is an adult with tuberculosis.

V and J are TRBV5-4 and TRBJ2-1; D is perhaps TRBD2 (5 bases). Germline V lookup: CDR1 SGHNT, CDR2 YYREEE (reference sequence). CDR3 length: 15 residues. V was shortened by 4 bases and J by 4 bases, with 15 bases between the two germline ends. DNA of the CDR3: TGTGCCAGCAGCCTTGGAATGGCGGGTTACAATGAGCAGTTCTTC. Protein sequence: CASSLGMAGYNEQFF.

J is TRBJ2-3 and V is TRBV7-8, with TRBD2 matching 13 bases. J gave up 1 base and V 6 bases, and 4 bases lay outside the gene matches. The CDR3 totals 16 residues. Germline CDR1 is SGHVS and CDR2 is FQNEAQ. The CDR3 bases are TGTGCCAGCAGGGGACTAGCGGGATCTGGCACAGATACGCAGTATTTT. It codes for CASRGLAGSGTDTQYF.

This clone appeared a single time. The CDR3 DNA sequence: TGTGCCAGCACCTTGACTAGCTCTAACGAGCAGTACTTC. It specifies CASTLTSSNEQYF. V gene TRBV6-6 combines with J gene TRBJ2-7; 7 bases are a match to TRBD2. The ends lost 7 bases at V and 5 bases at J; junction bases unmatched: 8. The germline V gene has CDR1 MNHNY and CDR2 SVGAGI (reference sequence). The CDR3 contains 13 residues.

The chain recombines TRBV15 with TRBJ1-1; D gene ambiguous. This CDR3 has 16 amino acids. The germline CDR1 and CDR2 sequences are LNHNV and YYDKDF (reference sequence). V lost 1 base and J 0 bases, leaving 12 bases between the germline ends. CDR3 residues: CATSRAGQTMNTEAFF. The CDR3, as DNA: TGTGCCACCAGCAGAGCTGGTCAGACAATGAACACTGAAGCTTTCTTT.

The chain carries TRBV5-4 and TRBJ2-7; D gene uncertain. The CDR3 is 15 amino acids. The germline V and J ends were trimmed by 0 bases and 0 bases, with 10 bases remaining between them. Per the germline V gene, CDR1 is SGHNT and CDR2 is YYREEE (reference sequence). CDR3 amino acids: CASSLEPASSYEQYF. The CDR3 DNA reads as TGTGCCAGCAGCTTGGAACCAGCGAGCTCCTACGAGCAGTACTTC. The full variable domain, completed using reference TRBV5-4 and TRBJ2-7, is ETGVTQSPTHLIKTRGQQVTLRCSSQSGHNTVSWYQQALGQGPQFIFQYYREEENGRGNFPPRFSGLQFPNYSSELNVNALELDDSALYLCASSLEPASSYEQYFGPGTRLTVT.

The V call is TRBV30, the J call TRBJ2-4; 8 bases line up with TRBD2. This CDR3 is 24 amino acids long. Germline CDR1 GTSNPN, CDR2 SVGIG (reference sequence). Germline trimming cut 3 bases from V and 0 bases from J; bases unmatched to any gene: 31. The CDR3 here is CAWRRFGAGPPSGPHHIAKNIQYF. In nucleotides, the CDR3 is TGTGCCTGGAGAAGATTCGGGGCTGGCCCTCCTAGCGGGCCCCATCATATAGCCAAAAACATTCAGTACTTC.

The chain couples TRBV7-8 to TRBJ1-3, with D possibly TRBD1 on 5 matching bases. Trimming removed 1 base at V and 2 bases at J, with 9 bases between. The CDR3 loop spans 15 amino acids. Per germline, CDR1 SGHVS and CDR2 FQNEAQ. The CDR3 is CASSLVGGTGNTIYF. The CDR3 nucleotides are TGTGCCAGCAGCTTAGTGGGGGGAACTGGAAACACCATATATTTT.

The chain couples TRBV11-3 to TRBJ2-1, with 11 nucleotides matching TRBD2. CDR3 length: 15 residues. The J segment lost 7 bases and the V segment lost 2 bases, leaving 4 bases of the junction unmatched. Germline V gene data show CDR1 as SGHNT and CDR2 as YENEEA. CDR3 nucleotides: TGTGCCAGCAGCTTAAGCGCTAGCGGGGGGAATGAGCAGTTCTTC. Residues: CASSLSASGGNEQFF.

The chain uses TRBV7-6 and TRBJ2-7, with 11 nucleotides matching TRBD1. CDR1 is SGHVS and CDR2 is FNYEAQ in the germline V gene. V lost 6 bases, J lost 2 bases, and 15 bases stayed unmatched. CDR3 length equals 18 residues. CDR3: CASSLAPTGQGVAYEQYF. The CDR3 nucleotides are TGTGCCAGCAGTCTAGCCCCGACGGGACAGGGGGTTGCCTACGAGCAGTACTTC.

This clone was found once. The chain links TRBV7-2 to TRBJ2-7; 9 bases are shared with TRBD2. The CDR3 runs to 16 residues. Germline V gene lookup returns CDR1 SGHTA and CDR2 FQGNSA. V gave up 0 bases and J gave up 5 bases; unmatched junction bases: 8. The DNA of the CDR3 is TGTGCCAGCAGCTTAGCATGGGGTAGCGGGAGCCACGAGCAGTACTTC. It specifies CASSLAWGSGSHEQYF.

J is TRBJ2-2 and V is TRBV5-1, with D hard to call. The CDR3 loop spans 14 amino acids. Germline CDR1 is SGHRS and CDR2 is YFSETQ. V was trimmed by 0 bases and J by 6 bases, leaving 9 bases between them. The chain's CDR3 is CASSLADLAGELFF. The CDR3 nucleotides read TGCGCCAGCAGCTTGGCAGATTTGGCCGGGGAGCTGTTTTTT.

This rearrangement joins TRBV10-3 to TRBJ2-3; TRBD1 is a possible D gene (6 bases). CDR1 is ENHRY and CDR2 is SYGVKD in the germline V gene. V was cut by 6 bases and J by 0 bases, with 19 bases left in between. The length of the CDR3 is 17 residues. CDR3: CAIRAFGQSSSTDTQYF. The CDR3 nucleotides are TGTGCCATCAGGGCCTTTGGACAGAGCTCTAGCACAGATACGCAGTATTTT.

V gene TRBV4-3 combines with J gene TRBJ1-2, with 8 bases lining up with TRBD1. J lost 7 bases, V lost 0 bases, and 4 bases had no gene match. The CDR3 consists of 14 residues. Germline CDR1 is LGHNA and CDR2 is YSLEER. CDR3: CASSQDNTGGGYTF. DNA for the CDR3: TGCGCCAGCAGCCAAGATAACACAGGGGGTGGCTACACCTTC.

CDR3 amino acids: CASSPGTVPGNTIYF. DNA of the CDR3: TGTGCCAGTAGTCCCGGGACAGTACCGGGAAACACCATATATTTT. This rearrangement joins TRBV19 to TRBJ1-3; the match to TRBD1 covers 7 bases. The CDR3 has 15 amino acids. CDR1 is LNHDA and CDR2 is SQIVND in the germline V gene (reference sequence). V lost 5 bases and J lost 4; bases outside the gene matches: 8.

The V gene is TRBV5-4, the J gene TRBJ1-2; TRBD1 might be the D (5 bases). Trimming took off 2 bases at V and 5 bases at J, with 13 bases between the two ends. The germline CDR1 and CDR2 sequences are SGHNT and YYREEE (reference sequence). This CDR3 comprises 14 residues. The CDR3 region has the DNA TGTGCCAGCAGCTTAGGGGCGGATCAATATGGCTACACCTTC. This codes for CASSLGADQYGYTF. The complete variable domain, with remaining parts taken from reference TRBV5-4 and TRBJ1-2, reads ETGVTQSPTHLIKTRGQQVTLRCSSQSGHNTVSWYQQALGQGPQFIFQYYREEENGRGNFPPRFSGLQFPNYSSELNVNALELDDSALYLCASSLGADQYGYTFGSGTRLTVV.

The chain recombines TRBV5-6 with TRBJ1-2; tentative D call: TRBD1 (5 bases). CDR3 length: 14 amino acids. Germline assignment: CDR1 SGHDT and CDR2 YYEEEE. V was shortened by 0 bases and J by 2 bases, with 8 bases between the two germline ends. CDR3 region: CASSLGQPNYGYTF. Here the CDR3 DNA reads TGTGCCAGCAGCTTGGGACAGCCGAACTATGGCTACACCTTC.

V gene TRBV6-5 combines with J gene TRBJ1-1; D gene unclear. Trimming took 7 bases from V and 3 from J, leaving 9 bases between them. The CDR3 contains 12 residues. Germline values: CDR1 MNHEY, CDR2 SVGAGI. CDR3 sequence: CASKGADTEAFF. The CDR3, as DNA: TGTGCCAGCAAGGGAGCGGACACTGAAGCTTTCTTT.

The J gene is TRBJ2-7, the V gene TRBV4-1; D unclear. V lost 3 bases to trimming and J lost 2 bases, with 11 bases between them. Germline CDR1 reads MGHRA; CDR2 reads YSYEKL. The CDR3 loop spans 14 amino acids. The CDR3 DNA sequence: TGCGCCAGCAGCCACACGAGCTCCCCCTACGAGCAGTACTTC. Translating it yields CASSHTSSPYEQYF.

This clone showed up just once. V usage is TRBV27 and J usage is TRBJ2-5; 8 nucleotides line up with TRBD1. Germline CDR1 is MNHEY and CDR2 is SMNVEV (reference sequence). CDR3 length equals 15 residues. The trim removed 5 bases at V and 7 bases at J, leaving 12 bases unmatched. The CDR3 reads CASSLGTGTSMTQYF. The CDR3 DNA follows: TGTGCCAGCAGTCTCGGGACAGGTACCTCAATGACCCAGTACTTC.

This clone has more than one count but fewer than ten. The chain recombines TRBV15 with TRBJ2-7, with D possibly TRBD1 on 6 matching bases. This CDR3 contains 15 residues. Trimming left V 3 bases short and J 2 bases short, with 14 bases between. Germline V gene sequence: CDR1 LNHNV, CDR2 YYDKDF (reference sequence). CDR3: CATSRDLQGTYEQYF. The CDR3 nucleotides read TGTGCCACCAGCAGGGATTTACAGGGAACCTACGAGCAGTACTTC.

The V call is TRBV4-1, the J call TRBJ2-7; 7 positions agree with TRBD1. With 1 base clipped from V and 4 bases from J, the junction kept 16 bases outside the gene matches. The CDR3 length is 18 residues. CDR1 MGHRA and CDR2 YSYEKL come from the germline V gene. The CDR3 sequence is CASSQVVPGAGTDYEQYF. The CDR3, as DNA: TGCGCCAGCAGCCAAGTGGTCCCAGGAGCCGGGACAGATTACGAGCAGTACTTC.

The V and J genes are TRBV2 and TRBJ2-7; 8 bases map to TRBD1. V lost 7 bases, J lost 5 bases, and 10 bases stayed unmatched. This CDR3 comprises 14 residues. Germline CDR1 reads SNHLY; CDR2 reads FYNNEI. The CDR3 sequence is CASIQRTGNDEQYF. CDR3 in DNA: TGTGCCAGCATTCAGCGGACAGGGAACGACGAGCAGTACTTC.